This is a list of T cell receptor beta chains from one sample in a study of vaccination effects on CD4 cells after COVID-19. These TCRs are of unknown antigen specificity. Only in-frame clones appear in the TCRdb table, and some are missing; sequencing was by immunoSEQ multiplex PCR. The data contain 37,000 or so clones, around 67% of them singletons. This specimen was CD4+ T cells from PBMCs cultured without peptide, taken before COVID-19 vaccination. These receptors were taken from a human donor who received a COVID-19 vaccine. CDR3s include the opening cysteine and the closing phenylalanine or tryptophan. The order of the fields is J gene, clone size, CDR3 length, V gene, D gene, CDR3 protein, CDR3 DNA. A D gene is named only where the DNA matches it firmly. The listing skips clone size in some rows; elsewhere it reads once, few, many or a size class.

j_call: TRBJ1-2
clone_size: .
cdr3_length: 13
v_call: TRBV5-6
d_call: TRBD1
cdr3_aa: CASSQRTGYGYTF
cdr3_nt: TGTGCCAGCAGCCAAAGGACAGGCTATGGCTACACCTTC

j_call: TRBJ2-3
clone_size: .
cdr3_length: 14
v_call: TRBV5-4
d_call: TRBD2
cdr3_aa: CASRVLAGGDTQYF
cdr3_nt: TGTGCCAGCAGAGTACTAGCGGGGGGTGATACGCAGTATTTT

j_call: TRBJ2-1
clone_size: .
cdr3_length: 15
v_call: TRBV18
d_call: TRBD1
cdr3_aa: CASSLGQGSYNEQFF
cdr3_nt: TGTGCCAGCTCACTCGGACAGGGATCGTACAATGAGCAGTTCTTC

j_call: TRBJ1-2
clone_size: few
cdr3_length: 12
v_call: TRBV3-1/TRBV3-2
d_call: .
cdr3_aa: CASSQGNDGYTF
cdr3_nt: TGTGCCAGCAGCCAAGGGAACGATGGCTACACCTTC

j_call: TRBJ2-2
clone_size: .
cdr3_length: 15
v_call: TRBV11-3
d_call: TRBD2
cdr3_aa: CASSPGLANTGELFF
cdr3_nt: TGTGCCAGCAGCCCCGGACTAGCGAACACCGGGGAGCTGTTTTTT

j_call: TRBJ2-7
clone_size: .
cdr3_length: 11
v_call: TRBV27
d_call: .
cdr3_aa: CASRGAGEQYF
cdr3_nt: TGTGCCAGCAGGGGGGCTGGCGAGCAGTACTTC

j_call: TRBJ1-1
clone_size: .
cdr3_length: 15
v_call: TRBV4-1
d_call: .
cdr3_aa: CASSRQEILNTEAFF
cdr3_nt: TGCGCCAGCAGCCGACAGGAGATACTGAACACTGAAGCTTTCTTT

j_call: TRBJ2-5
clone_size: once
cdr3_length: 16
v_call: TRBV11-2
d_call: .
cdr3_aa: CASSLMLTAAQETQYF
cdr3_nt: TGTGCCAGCAGCTTAATGTTGACAGCCGCCCAAGAGACCCAGTACTTC

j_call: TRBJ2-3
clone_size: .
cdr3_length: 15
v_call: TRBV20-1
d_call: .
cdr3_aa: CSASSSVTSTDTQYF
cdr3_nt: TGCAGTGCTAGTTCCTCGGTCACTAGCACAGATACGCAGTATTTT

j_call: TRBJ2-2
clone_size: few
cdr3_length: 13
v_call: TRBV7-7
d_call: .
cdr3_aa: CASSFQGFGELFF
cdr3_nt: TGTGCCAGCAGCTTCCAAGGTTTCGGGGAGCTGTTTTTT

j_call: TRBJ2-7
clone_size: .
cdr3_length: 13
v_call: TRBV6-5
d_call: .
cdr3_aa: CASSYSRLYEQYF
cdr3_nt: TGTGCCAGCAGTTACTCTAGGCTGTACGAGCAGTACTTC

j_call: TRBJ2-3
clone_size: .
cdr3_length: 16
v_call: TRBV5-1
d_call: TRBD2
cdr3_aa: CASSLGGSTSTDTQYF
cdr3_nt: TGCGCCAGCAGCCTCGGGGGGTCCACTAGCACAGATACGCAGTATTTT

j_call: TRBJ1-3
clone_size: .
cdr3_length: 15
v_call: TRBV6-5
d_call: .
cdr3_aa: CASSTAITGGNTIYF
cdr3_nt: TGTGCCAGCAGTACGGCTATAACCGGTGGAAACACCATATATTTT

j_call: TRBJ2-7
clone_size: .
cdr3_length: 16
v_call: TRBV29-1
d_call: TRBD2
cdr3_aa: CSVEGYGAGGLYEQYF
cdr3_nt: TGCAGCGTTGAAGGTTACGGGGCGGGGGGCCTCTACGAGCAGTACTTC

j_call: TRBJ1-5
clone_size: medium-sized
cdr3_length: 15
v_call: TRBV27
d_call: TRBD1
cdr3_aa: CASSLSTGGNQPQHF
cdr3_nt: TGTGCCAGCAGTTTATCGACAGGGGGTAATCAGCCCCAGCATTTT

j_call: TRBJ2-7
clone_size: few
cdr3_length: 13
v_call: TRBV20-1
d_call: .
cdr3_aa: CSASLTGTYEQYF
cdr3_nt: TGCAGTGCTAGTTTAACCGGAACCTACGAGCAGTACTTC

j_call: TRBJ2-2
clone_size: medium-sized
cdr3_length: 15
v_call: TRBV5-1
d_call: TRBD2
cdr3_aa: CASSWGGANTGELFF
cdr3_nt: TGCGCCAGCAGCTGGGGGGGAGCGAACACCGGGGAGCTGTTTTTT

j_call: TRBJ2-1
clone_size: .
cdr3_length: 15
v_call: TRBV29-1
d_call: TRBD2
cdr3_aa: CSVGAGTSGYNEQFF
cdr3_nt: TGCAGCGTTGGGGCCGGGACTAGCGGATACAATGAGCAGTTCTTC

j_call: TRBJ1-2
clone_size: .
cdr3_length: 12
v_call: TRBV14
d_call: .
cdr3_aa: CASSLGAGENTF
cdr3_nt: TGTGCCAGCAGCCTGGGGGCAGGGGAGAACACCTTC

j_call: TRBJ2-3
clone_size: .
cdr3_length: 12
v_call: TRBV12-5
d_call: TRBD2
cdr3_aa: CASGLREGTQYF
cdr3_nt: TGTGCTAGTGGTTTAAGGGAGGGTACGCAGTATTTT

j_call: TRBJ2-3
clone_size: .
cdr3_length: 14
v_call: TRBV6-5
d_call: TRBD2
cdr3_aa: CASSPSGGQDTQYF
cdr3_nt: TGTGCCAGCAGTCCCAGCGGGGGCCAAGATACGCAGTATTTT

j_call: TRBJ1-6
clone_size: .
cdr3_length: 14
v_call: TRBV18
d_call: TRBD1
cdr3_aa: CASSQGQGSSPLHF
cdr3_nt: TGTGCCAGCTCACAAGGACAGGGGAGCTCACCCCTCCACTTT

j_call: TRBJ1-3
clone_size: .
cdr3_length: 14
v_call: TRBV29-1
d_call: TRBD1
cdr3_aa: CSVKQGASGNTIYF
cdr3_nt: TGCAGCGTTAAACAGGGGGCATCTGGAAACACCATATATTTT